This T cell receptor beta chain came from a study of T cell responses to AZD1222 COVID-19 vaccine. Study information: Samples with a second dose at about 4 or about 12 weeks were pooled together.

Notes on this clone: Its target is not known.

The study, taken as a whole, reports: Dominant CD4 TCR responses targeted spike regions 160-218 and 743-854. Mostly white British, mostly female donors; authors suggested clonal diversity may be underestimated. None of the repertoires were sampled until the peak T cell response had passed.

CDR3 length: 16 amino acids. The V gene lost 4 bases and the J gene lost 2 bases, with 18 bases spanning the gap. Germline V gives CDR1 SQVTM, CDR2 ANQGSEA. Profiling relied on immunoSEQ multiplex PCR, and the TCRdb table lists in-frame clones only, not all of them. Here the sample spans 150,000 or so clones, around 90% being singletons. The receptor comes from an adult in good health. The V gene is TRBV29-1, the J gene TRBJ1-5; possibly TRBD1 for D (6 bases). The sequences come from peripheral blood, collected on day 0 of AZD1222 vaccination. The CDR3 sequence is CSVAEAGGLGNQPQHF. The CDR3 nucleotides are TGCAGCGTTGCGGAGGCTGGGGGGCTTGGCAATCAGCCCCAGCATTTT.